The 9 T cell receptor beta chains in this list originate from one sample, sequenced in a study of blood T cell repertoires in COVID-19. The repertoire was sequenced with immunoSEQ multiplex PCR; TCRdb's copy has only in-frame clones and lacks some. Counted here are some 94,000 clones, about 70% occurring once; the ten biggest clones make up under 30%. The sequencing sample was made of peripheral blood. These TCRs come from a woman aged 60 to 75 in a cohort sampled during active or convalescent COVID-19.

The chain links TRBV6-5 to TRBJ1-2; 10 positions agree with TRBD1. The J segment lost 6 bases and the V segment lost 6 bases, leaving 7 bases of the junction unmatched. This CDR3 region has 14 residues. Germline CDR1 MNHEY, CDR2 SVGAGI. CDR3 sequence: CASSVDRGFDGYTF. As DNA, the CDR3 is TGTGCCAGCAGCGTGGACAGGGGGTTCGATGGCTACACCTTC.

This clone occurred a few times. This chain uses TRBV19 with TRBJ2-7; 7 positions agree with TRBD1. Germline V CDR1 and CDR2: LNHDA, SQIVND (reference sequence). V shed 4 bases and J 2 bases; nucleotides not matched to a gene: 8. The CDR3 runs 15 residues. CDR3: CASSRWGTVTYEQYF. For the CDR3, the DNA is TGTGCCAGTAGTAGATGGGGGACAGTAACCTACGAGCAGTACTTC.

The V gene is TRBV10-3, the J gene TRBJ2-5; no clear D. The CDR3 extends over 12 amino acids. V dropped 0 bases and J dropped 4 bases, with 3 bases sitting between them. Germline V gene lookup returns CDR1 ENHRY and CDR2 SYGVKD. The CDR3 is CAISESLETQYF. The DNA for the CDR3 is TGTGCCATCAGTGAGTCCCTAGAGACCCAGTACTTC.

The V call is TRBV5-4, the J call TRBJ2-1, with 9 bases lining up with TRBD2. There are 16 residues in the CDR3. Looked up from germline, CDR1 is SGHNT and CDR2 is YYREEE (reference sequence). Trimming removed 0 bases from V and 6 bases from J; junction bases left unmatched: 7. The CDR3 nucleotides read TGTGCCAGCAGCTTGGCCGCGCGGGGGGGGTTCAATGAGCAGTTCTTC. It codes for CASSLAARGGFNEQFF.

The CDR3 region has the DNA TGCAGCGTTGATCGGGGACAGCTACAAAGGCAGTTCTTC. It specifies CSVDRGQLQRQFF. The J gene is TRBJ2-1, the V gene TRBV29-1, with 7 positions matching TRBD1. The trim removed 3 bases at V and 12 bases at J, leaving 11 bases unmatched. The CDR3 has 13 residues. CDR1 is SQVTM and CDR2 is ANQGSEA in the germline V gene.

The chain recombines TRBV9 with TRBJ1-1; maybe TRBD1 (5 bases). The CDR3 is 15 amino acids. Germline V gene data show CDR1 as SGDLS and CDR2 as YYNGEE. With 2 bases removed from V and 4 bases from J, the gap between germline ends came to 15 bases. The CDR3: CASSVTPRGPTEAFF. The CDR3 coding sequence is TGTGCCAGCAGCGTCACCCCTAGGGGTCCCACTGAAGCTTTCTTT.

This clone was seen repeatedly, ten times or more. The J gene is TRBJ2-1, the V gene TRBV10-3; the D is unclear. Germline-derived CDR1 and CDR2 are ENHRY and SYGVKD. This CDR3 is built from 13 residues. Trimming removed 2 bases at V and 5 bases at J, with 7 bases between. CDR3 nucleotide sequence: TGTGCCATCAGTGAGGATGGAGACAATGAGCAGTTCTTC. Protein product: CAISEDGDNEQFF.

This clone showed up just a few times. V usage is TRBV7-9 and J usage is TRBJ1-4; D is ambiguous. In germline, CDR1 is SEHNR, CDR2 FQNEAQ (reference sequence). The CDR3 is made up of 15 amino acids. V gave up 1 base and J gave up 7 bases, with 13 bases separating them. CDR3 nucleotide sequence: TGTGCCAGCAGCTTAGTCGAGGAGTTTGGTGAAAAACTGTTTTTT. It specifies CASSLVEEFGEKLFF. The full variable domain, in which reference TRBV7-9 and TRBJ1-4 provide the parts outside the CDR3, is DTGVSQNPRHKITKRGQNVTFRCDPISEHNRLYWYRQTLGQGPEFLTYFQNEAQLEKSRLLSDRFSAERPKGSFSTLEIQRTEQGDSAMYLCASSLVEEFGEKLFFGSGTQLSVL.

The chain recombines TRBV3-1 (or the pseudogene TRBV3-2) with TRBJ2-1; D remains ambiguous. CDR1 is LGHDT, CDR2 YNNKEL, per germline (reference sequence). Trimming pared 5 bases from V and 14 bases from J, leaving 13 bases between. This CDR3 is built from 11 residues. DNA for the CDR3: TGTGCCAGCAGCAAGGCGGATGCGGAGTTCTTC. It encodes CASSKADAEFF.